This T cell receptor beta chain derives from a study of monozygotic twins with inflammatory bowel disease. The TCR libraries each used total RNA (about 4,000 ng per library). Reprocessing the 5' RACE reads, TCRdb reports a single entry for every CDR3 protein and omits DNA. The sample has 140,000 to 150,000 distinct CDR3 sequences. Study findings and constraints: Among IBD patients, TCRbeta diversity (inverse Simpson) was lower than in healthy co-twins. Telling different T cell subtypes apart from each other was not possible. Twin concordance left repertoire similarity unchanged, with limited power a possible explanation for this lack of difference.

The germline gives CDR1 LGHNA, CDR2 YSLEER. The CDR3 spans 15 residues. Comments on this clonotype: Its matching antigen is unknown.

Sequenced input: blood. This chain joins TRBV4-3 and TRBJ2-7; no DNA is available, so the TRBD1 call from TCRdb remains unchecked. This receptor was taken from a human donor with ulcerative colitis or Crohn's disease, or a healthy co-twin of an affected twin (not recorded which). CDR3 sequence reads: CASSQDLTGSGEQYF.